Listed below are T cell receptor beta chains from one sample, sequenced in a study of spatial heterogeneity in lung cancer. TCRdb passed the 5' RACE reads through MiXCR, listing each CDR3 protein once. The sample has 600 to 800 distinct CDR3 sequences, over 9.5% seen once. The specimen comprised lung tumor tissue, sampled at surgery. Source of these receptors: a male donor with early-stage non-small cell lung cancer. CDR3s include the opening cysteine and the closing phenylalanine or tryptophan. Fields, in order: J gene, D gene, V gene, clone size, CDR3 DNA, CDR3 protein. A D gene is named only where the DNA matches it firmly. Size is stated for part of the rows, as once, few or many counts, or as a class when the clone is expanded.

J gene: TRBJ2-7
D gene: TRBD1
V gene: TRBV28
clone size: -
CDR3 DNA: TGTGCCAGCAGTTCCCCGAACACCGGGACAGGGGGCTATGAGCAGTACTTC
CDR3 protein: CASSSPNTGTGGYEQYF

J gene: TRBJ2-6
D gene: -
V gene: TRBV6-1
clone size: medium-sized
CDR3 DNA: TGTGCCAGCAGTGACCGACCCTCTGGGGCCAACGTCCTGACTTTC
CDR3 protein: CASSDRPSGANVLTF

J gene: TRBJ2-2
D gene: TRBD1
V gene: TRBV9
clone size: few
CDR3 DNA: TGTGCCAGCAGCCCACGACAGGGAACGAACACCGGGGAGCTGTTTTTT
CDR3 protein: CASSPRQGTNTGELFF

J gene: TRBJ2-3
D gene: TRBD2
V gene: TRBV6-2/TRBV6-3
clone size: medium-sized
CDR3 DNA: TGTGCCAGCAGTTACTCTACTAGCGGGGGGTGGTTTAGCACAGATACGCAGTATTTT
CDR3 protein: CASSYSTSGGWFSTDTQYF

J gene: TRBJ1-1
D gene: -
V gene: TRBV5-1
clone size: -
CDR3 DNA: TGCGCCAGCAGCTTGGACGGGGTCGGAACTTTCTTT
CDR3 protein: CASSLDGVGTFF

J gene: TRBJ2-2
D gene: TRBD1
V gene: TRBV12-3/TRBV12-4
clone size: large
CDR3 DNA: TGTGCCAGCAGTTTCTCGAACAGGGGCACCGGGGAGCTGTTTTTT
CDR3 protein: CASSFSNRGTGELFF

J gene: TRBJ2-3
D gene: TRBD2
V gene: TRBV7-2
clone size: large
CDR3 DNA: TGTGCCAGCAGCTTAGTTCCCGGGGGGAGCACAGATACGCAGTATTTT
CDR3 protein: CASSLVPGGSTDTQYF

J gene: TRBJ1-2
D gene: TRBD1
V gene: TRBV19
clone size: large
CDR3 DNA: TGTGCCAGCCGGGTGGACAGGGGATCCTATGGCTACACCTTC
CDR3 protein: CASRVDRGSYGYTF

J gene: TRBJ1-5
D gene: TRBD1
V gene: TRBV27
clone size: large
CDR3 DNA: TGTGCCAGCACCCCTTTGGCCAGGGGGGGCAATCAGCCCCAGCATTTT
CDR3 protein: CASTPLARGGNQPQHF

J gene: TRBJ2-3
D gene: TRBD2
V gene: TRBV7-2
clone size: -
CDR3 DNA: TGTGCCAGCAGCCTGCGGGGACTAGCGGGGGCCCCCGCGGATACGCAGTATTTT
CDR3 protein: CASSLRGLAGAPADTQYF

J gene: TRBJ1-1
D gene: TRBD1
V gene: TRBV5-1
clone size: -
CDR3 DNA: TGCGCCAGCAGCGGCGGGACAGGGAGGATGAACACTGAAGCTTTCTTT
CDR3 protein: CASSGGTGRMNTEAFF

J gene: TRBJ2-1
D gene: TRBD1
V gene: TRBV24-1
clone size: medium-sized
CDR3 DNA: TGTGCCACCAGTGTGGGCCCCCAGGGGGCAATCCACAATGAGCAGTTCTTC
CDR3 protein: CATSVGPQGAIHNEQFF

J gene: TRBJ1-3
D gene: -
V gene: TRBV29-1
clone size: medium-sized
CDR3 DNA: TGCAGCGGGCAGGGTGGAGCTGGAAACACCATATATTTT
CDR3 protein: CSGQGGAGNTIYF

J gene: TRBJ1-1
D gene: -
V gene: TRBV11-1
clone size: medium-sized
CDR3 DNA: TGTGCCAGCAGCCGAAGGGGGAACACTGAAGCTTTCTTT
CDR3 protein: CASSRRGNTEAFF

J gene: TRBJ2-3
D gene: -
V gene: TRBV21-1
clone size: medium-sized
CDR3 DNA: TGTGCCAGCAGCGGAGGACGGAAGGAAAATAGCACAGATACGCAGTATTTT
CDR3 protein: CASSGGRKENSTDTQYF

J gene: TRBJ2-7
D gene: TRBD2
V gene: TRBV20-1
clone size: medium-sized
CDR3 DNA: TGCAGTGCTAGAGATTACGGCGGGGGAACCTCCTACGAGCAGTACTTC
CDR3 protein: CSARDYGGGTSYEQYF

J gene: TRBJ1-3
D gene: TRBD1
V gene: TRBV7-9
clone size: medium-sized
CDR3 DNA: TGTGCCAGCAGTCCAACAGGGGGCGATGGAAACACCATATATTTT
CDR3 protein: CASSPTGGDGNTIYF

J gene: TRBJ1-5
D gene: -
V gene: TRBV2
clone size: medium-sized
CDR3 DNA: TGTGCCAGCAGAGGGCAGGGCAATCAGCCCCAGCATTTT
CDR3 protein: CASRGQGNQPQHF

J gene: TRBJ2-3
D gene: TRBD1
V gene: TRBV7-8
clone size: few
CDR3 DNA: TGTGCCAGCAGCCCGCGGACAGGGATGGGCACAGATACGCAGTATTTT
CDR3 protein: CASSPRTGMGTDTQYF

J gene: TRBJ2-7
D gene: -
V gene: TRBV7-6
clone size: few
CDR3 DNA: TGTGCCAGCAGCTTAGGGGGGCCCGTGACAGTAAATGAGCAGTACTTC
CDR3 protein: CASSLGGPVTVNEQYF

J gene: TRBJ1-6
D gene: -
V gene: TRBV15
clone size: medium-sized
CDR3 DNA: TGTGCCACCAGCAGAGTTGTGGGTATGAACTCCTATAATTCACCCCTCCACTTT
CDR3 protein: CATSRVVGMNSYNSPLHF

J gene: TRBJ2-2
D gene: -
V gene: TRBV21-1
clone size: large
CDR3 DNA: TGTGCCAGCAGCCCCCGCGGGGGGGCGGGGACCGGGGAGCTGTTTTTT
CDR3 protein: CASSPRGGAGTGELFF

J gene: TRBJ2-5
D gene: TRBD1
V gene: TRBV7-6
clone size: medium-sized
CDR3 DNA: TGTGCCAGCAGCCCGGGGACAGGGGAGAAGGAGACCCAGTACTTC
CDR3 protein: CASSPGTGEKETQYF

J gene: TRBJ2-7
D gene: TRBD1
V gene: TRBV16
clone size: medium-sized
CDR3 DNA: TGTGCCAGCAGTCAAGGGGACAGCTCCTACGAGCAGTACTTC
CDR3 protein: CASSQGDSSYEQYF

J gene: TRBJ1-4
D gene: TRBD1
V gene: TRBV20-1
clone size: large
CDR3 DNA: TGCAGTGCTCAAACCTTCTCGGGTCCACAGGGGGAAAAACTGTTTTTT
CDR3 protein: CSAQTFSGPQGEKLFF

J gene: TRBJ1-1
D gene: -
V gene: TRBV7-8
clone size: large
CDR3 DNA: TGTGCCAGCAGCTTAGTTGAGTCTGAAGCTTTCTTT
CDR3 protein: CASSLVESEAFF

J gene: TRBJ2-7
D gene: TRBD1
V gene: TRBV7-9
clone size: few
CDR3 DNA: TGTGCCACAGACAGGGTCTACGAGCAGTACTTC
CDR3 protein: CATDRVYEQYF